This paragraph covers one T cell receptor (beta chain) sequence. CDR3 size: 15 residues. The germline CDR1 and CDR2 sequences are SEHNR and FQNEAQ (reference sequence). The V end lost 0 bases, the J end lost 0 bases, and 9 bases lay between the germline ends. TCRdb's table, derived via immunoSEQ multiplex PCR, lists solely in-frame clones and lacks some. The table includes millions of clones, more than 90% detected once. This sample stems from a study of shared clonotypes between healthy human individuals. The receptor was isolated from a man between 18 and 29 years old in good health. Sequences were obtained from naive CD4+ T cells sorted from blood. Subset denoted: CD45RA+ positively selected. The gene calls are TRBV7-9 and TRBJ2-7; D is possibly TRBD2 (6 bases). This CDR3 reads CASSLAEGSSYEQYF. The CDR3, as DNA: TGTGCCAGCAGCTTAGCGGAGGGGAGCTCCTACGAGCAGTACTTC.